This T cell receptor beta chain was observed in a study of cytomegalovirus exposure and HLA in healthy donors. General observations from the study: Three chains linked to CMV were shown in vitro to be specific for CMV antigens. According to reports, the classifier identified cytomegalovirus status with high specificity and sensitivity.

V lost 6 bases and J lost 4, with 13 bases in between. The CDR3 spans 14 residues. The V gene's germline CDR1 is LNHDA and CDR2 SQIVND (reference sequence). The assay was immunoSEQ multiplex PCR, and TCRdb's table has in-frame clones only and misses some. The profile shows approximately 120,000 clones, roughly nine tenths of them singletons. About this clone: Its antigen is unknown.

This chain joins TRBV19 and TRBJ1-5; weak D call: TRBD1 (5 bases). This clonotype was obtained from a woman between 18 and 29 years old in good health and CMV-seronegative. Sample: PBMCs. The CDR3: CASSSTGGNQPQHF. CDR3 DNA sequence: TGTGCCAGTAGCTCAACGGGGGGGAATCAGCCCCAGCATTTT.